These 3 T cell receptor beta chains were sequenced from one sample in a study of blood T cell repertoires in COVID-19. Profiled with immunoSEQ multiplex PCR; TCRdb holds only in-frame clones, not every one. The sample yields fewer than 300,000 clones, approximately 85% seen once. The specimen was peripheral blood. These receptor sequences come from a man aged 50-60 years with active or convalescent COVID-19.

CDR3 in amino acids: CASSRDSGDTQYF. The CDR3 coding sequence is TGTGCCAGCAGCCGGGACTCCGGGGATACGCAGTATTTT. The rearrangement uses TRBV5-8 and TRBJ2-3, with D tentatively TRBD2 (6 bases). Germline CDR1 SGHTS, CDR2 YDEGEE. Trimming removed 4 bases at V and 6 bases at J, with 12 bases between. The length of the CDR3 is 13 residues.

This chain links TRBV21-1 with TRBJ1-1. TRBV21-1 is a documented pseudogene. The length of the CDR3 is 18 residues. This CDR3 is CATPKMHITPAGDTEAFF. CDR3 DNA: TGTGCCACCCCGAAGATGCACATCACCCCGGCCGGGGACACTGAAGCTTTCTTT.

The chain links TRBV6-1 to TRBJ1-5; TRBD1 matches at 8 bases. Germline assignment: CDR1 MNHNS and CDR2 SASEGT. V was pared by 1 base and J by 2 bases, with 10 bases of the junction left unmatched. This CDR3 has 18 amino acids. CDR3 sequence reads: CASSEGRGTGAGNQPQHF. CDR3 nucleotides: TGTGCCAGCAGTGAAGGAAGGGGGACAGGTGCGGGCAATCAGCCCCAGCATTTT.